In this sample, the clone carrying this T cell receptor beta chain turned up a few times. Its antigen is unknown. This specimen belongs to a study of CD8 T cells in ankylosing spondylitis. Points from the study as a whole: Several of the motif variants were reported before in synovial fluid and blood from reactive arthritis. Peripheral blood held disease-linked clones only at relatively low frequency, and these were CD8+. Ankylosing spondylitis blood seemed to carry a telltale TCR beta motif made of under ten highly homologous variants.

Generation of TCR beta libraries employed quantitative 5'-RACE incorporating molecular barcodes. TCRdb independently ran MiXCR on the 5' RACE reads; one entry per CDR3 protein. The repertoire holds a few hundred thousand distinct CDR3 sequences, with 20% as singletons. CDR1 and CDR2 (germline): MNHEY, SVGEGT. With 8 bases clipped from V and 3 bases from J, the junction kept 3 bases outside the gene matches. There are 12 residues in the CDR3. The TCR comes from a male donor with ankylosing spondylitis or in good health (not recorded which). The chain has TRBV6-2 or TRBV6-3 and TRBJ2-7; TRBD1 matches at 8 bases. The material sequenced was blood, either unsorted or a sorted T cell fraction (not recorded which). The CDR3: CASLGQDYEQYF. The CDR3 DNA sequence: TGTGCCAGCCTGGGACAGGACTACGAGCAGTACTTC.